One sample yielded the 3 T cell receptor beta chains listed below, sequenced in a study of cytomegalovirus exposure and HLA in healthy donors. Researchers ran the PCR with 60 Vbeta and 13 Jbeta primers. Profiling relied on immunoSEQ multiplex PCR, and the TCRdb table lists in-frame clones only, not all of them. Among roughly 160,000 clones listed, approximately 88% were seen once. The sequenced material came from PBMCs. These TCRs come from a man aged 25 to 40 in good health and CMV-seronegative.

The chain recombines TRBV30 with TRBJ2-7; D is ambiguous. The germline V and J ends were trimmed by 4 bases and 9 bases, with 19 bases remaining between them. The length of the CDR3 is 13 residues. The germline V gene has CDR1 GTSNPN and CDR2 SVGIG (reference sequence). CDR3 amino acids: CAWNLAVRHRQYF. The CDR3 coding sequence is TGTGCCTGGAATCTGGCGGTTCGCCATCGGCAGTACTTC.

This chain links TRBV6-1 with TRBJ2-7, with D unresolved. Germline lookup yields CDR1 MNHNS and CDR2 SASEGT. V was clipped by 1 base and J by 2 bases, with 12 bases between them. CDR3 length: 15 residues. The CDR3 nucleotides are TGTGCCAGCAGTGAAGTAGGTGGGCCTACCTACGAGCAGTACTTC. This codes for CASSEVGGPTYEQYF.

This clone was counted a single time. This CDR3 is CASSPGQGAGETQYF. CDR3 nucleotides: TGTGCCAGCAGCCCCGGACAGGGGGCTGGGGAGACCCAGTACTTC. The chain combines TRBV7-9 with TRBJ2-5; TRBD1 matches 11 bases. The CDR3 has 15 amino acids. Germline V lookup: CDR1 SEHNR, CDR2 FQNEAQ (reference sequence). V shed 5 bases and J 5 bases; nucleotides not matched to a gene: 7. The entire variable domain, with the rest obtained from reference TRBV7-9 and TRBJ2-5, is as follows: DTGVSQNPRHKITKRGQNVTFRCDPISEHNRLYWYRQTLGQGPEFLTYFQNEAQLEKSRLLSDRFSAERPKGSFSTLEIQRTEQGDSAMYLCASSPGQGAGETQYFGPGTRLLVL.